These 18 T cell receptor beta chains came from one sample sequenced in a study of shared clonotypes between healthy human individuals. Assay: immunoSEQ multiplex PCR; the TCRdb copy retains only in-frame clones and omits some. The repertoire holds about 1.5 million clones, with 95% to 99% as singletons. Sequenced input: naive CD4+ T cells sorted from blood. As for subset: CD45RA+ positively selected. These receptors all come from a man aged 25-45 years in good health.

This clone was counted once. This specimen includes other DNA sequences encoding the same CDR3. The gene calls are TRBV7-9 and TRBJ1-5; no clear D. Germline values: CDR1 SEHNR, CDR2 FQNEAQ (reference sequence). With 3 bases removed from V and 0 bases from J, the gap between germline ends came to 6 bases. CDR3 length equals 14 residues. DNA of the CDR3: TGTGCCAGCAGCTTGGAGGGTAGCAATCAGCCCCAGCATTTT. The encoded protein is CASSLEGSNQPQHF. The full variable domain, completed using reference TRBV7-9 and TRBJ1-5, is DTGVSQNPRHKITKRGQNVTFRCDPISEHNRLYWYRQTLGQGPEFLTYFQNEAQLEKSRLLSDRFSAERPKGSFSTLEIQRTEQGDSAMYLCASSLEGSNQPQHFGDGTRLSIL.

The chain carries TRBV28 and TRBJ1-2; D not certain. V lost 2 bases, J lost 8 bases, and 9 bases lay in between. This CDR3 has 12 residues. Germline CDR1 and CDR2: MDHEN and SYDVKM. DNA of the CDR3: TGTGCCAGCAGTTTACAGTATCGGGGCTACACCTTC. Translated: CASSLQYRGYTF.

J is TRBJ2-7 and V is TRBV4-3; D is undetermined. This CDR3 has 12 amino acids. CDR1 is LGHNA and CDR2 is YSLEER in the germline V gene. V was cut by 4 bases and J by 6 bases, with 10 bases left in between. CDR3 region: CASSRVGGEQYF. The CDR3 region has the DNA TGCGCCAGCAGCCGGGTCGGTGGCGAGCAGTACTTC.

The CDR3 coding sequence is TGTGCCAGCAGCCAACAGGGTAGAGTGGAGACCCAGTACTTC. This codes for CASSQQGRVETQYF. V usage is TRBV6-1 and J usage is TRBJ2-5, with D perhaps TRBD1 (6 bases). This CDR3 is 14 amino acids long. The V and J ends lost 6 bases and 5 bases respectively, with 16 bases between them. Germline CDR1 and CDR2: MNHNS and SASEGT.

The chain recombines TRBV11-2 with TRBJ2-7; D is ambiguous. There are 14 residues in the CDR3. V shed 5 bases and J shed 3 bases, with 14 bases lying between them. The germline CDR1 and CDR2 sequences are SGHAT and FQNNGV. CDR3 in DNA: TGTGCCAGCAGCCGAGGACGCGCCATCTACGAGCAGTACTTC. The encoded protein is CASSRGRAIYEQYF.

This chain joins TRBV5-6 and TRBJ2-7; D is uncertain. Germline V gives CDR1 SGHDT, CDR2 YYEEEE. The CDR3 totals 12 residues. The V and J ends lost 0 bases and 6 bases respectively, with 7 bases between them. The CDR3 DNA reads TGTGCCAGCAGCTTGGCCGGGTTCGAGCAGTACTTC. Encoded protein: CASSLAGFEQYF.

The CDR3 region is CASRRLGGRGTSATYEQYF. In DNA form, the CDR3 reads TGTGCCAGCAGGCGGTTGGGGGGGCGCGGGACTAGCGCTACCTACGAGCAGTACTTC. This chain links TRBV5-4 with TRBJ2-7; 10 nucleotides align to TRBD2. V trimming: 5 bases; J trimming: 2 bases; junction bases outside the gene matches: 19. From germline, CDR1 is SGHNT and CDR2 YYREEE (reference sequence). The CDR3 runs 19 residues.

The chain links TRBV14 to TRBJ2-3, with 8 bases that match TRBD1. V shed 8 bases, J shed 5 bases, and the junction held 9 bases outside the gene matches. Germline V gene lookup returns CDR1 SGHDN and CDR2 FVKESK. The CDR3 extends over 14 amino acids. The CDR3 reads CASHDRGRGDTQYF. CDR3 DNA sequence: TGTGCCAGCCACGACAGGGGAAGGGGAGATACGCAGTATTTT.

The CDR3 is CASSPIQGPQHF. CDR3 nucleotides: TGTGCCAGCAGCCCGATCCAGGGGCCCCAGCATTTT. The chain combines TRBV7-8 with TRBJ1-5; D might be TRBD1 (5 bases). CDR1 and CDR2 from the germline V gene are SGHVS and FQNEAQ. CDR3 size: 12 residues. V lost 5 bases and J lost 9, with 11 bases in between.

To note about this clone: Other DNA sequences in this sample translate to the same CDR3. The rearrangement links TRBV19 to TRBJ2-7, with TRBD1 as a possible D gene (6 bases). The CDR3 extends over 14 amino acids. The germline V gene has CDR1 LNHDA and CDR2 SQIVND (reference sequence). V shed 6 bases and J shed 0 bases, with 12 bases lying between them. CDR3: CASRQGGSSYEQYF. The CDR3 region has the DNA TGTGCCAGTAGACAAGGGGGAAGCTCCTACGAGCAGTACTTC.

The rearrangement joins TRBV7-9 to TRBJ2-3; a possible D gene is TRBD1 (6 bases). The CDR3 consists of 14 residues. The germline V and J ends were trimmed by 0 bases and 8 bases, with 12 bases remaining between them. The V gene's germline CDR1 is SEHNR and CDR2 FQNEAQ (reference sequence). DNA for the CDR3: TGTGCCAGCAGCTTAGCAACAGGGAACCCTACGCAGTATTTT. Translating it yields CASSLATGNPTQYF.

This chain links TRBV28 with TRBJ2-7; 7 bases align to TRBD1. The CDR3 has 13 amino acids. Germline V gene data show CDR1 as MDHEN and CDR2 as SYDVKM. V trimming: 5 bases; J trimming: 7 bases; junction bases outside the gene matches: 8. The CDR3 nucleotides read TGTGCCAGCAGTCCCGGGACAGTATATGAGCAGTACTTC. It encodes CASSPGTVYEQYF.

Details on this clone: The sample holds other DNA sequences that translate to the same CDR3. The genes are TRBV5-1 and TRBJ1-3; D remains unclear. This CDR3 has 14 amino acids. Germline V gene data show CDR1 as SGHRS and CDR2 as YFSETQ. V was shortened by 1 base and J by 1 base, with 6 bases between the two germline ends. As DNA, the CDR3 is TGCGCCAGCAGCTTGTTAGGGTCTGGAAACACCATATATTTT. This translates into CASSLLGSGNTIYF. The whole variable domain, remainder taken from reference TRBV5-1 and TRBJ1-3, is KAGVTQTPRYLIKTRGQQVTLSCSPISGHRSVSWYQQTPGQGLQFLFEYFSETQRNKGNFPGRFSGRQFSNSRSEMNVSTLELGDSALYLCASSLLGSGNTIYFGEGSWLTVV.

The chain links TRBV6-5 to TRBJ2-3, with 9 bases aligning to TRBD2. Germline lookup yields CDR1 MNHEY and CDR2 SVGAGI. This CDR3 has 15 amino acids. Trimming took 6 bases from V and 0 from J; bases not matched to a gene: 4. CDR3 nucleotides: TGTGCCAGCAGAGTAGCGGGAGCAAGCACAGATACGCAGTATTTT. Protein sequence: CASRVAGASTDTQYF.

V and J are TRBV5-1 and TRBJ2-1, with D maybe TRBD2 (6 bases). CDR3 length: 13 residues. V lost 2 bases, J lost 9 bases, and 12 bases lay in between. Per the germline V gene, CDR1 is SGHRS and CDR2 is YFSETQ. CDR3 sequence: CASSLVEGREQFF. Here the CDR3 DNA reads TGCGCCAGCAGCTTAGTGGAGGGCCGTGAGCAGTTCTTC.

The chain joins TRBV4-1 to TRBJ2-1; a possible D gene is TRBD2 (6 bases). This CDR3 has 14 residues. The germline V gene has CDR1 MGHRA and CDR2 YSYEKL. With 5 bases removed from V and 10 bases from J, the gap between germline ends came to 18 bases. CDR3 in DNA: TGCGCCAGCAGCAAAAGGGACTCACTTCAGGAGCAGTTCTTC. Its translation: CASSKRDSLQEQFF.

V usage is TRBV7-2 and J usage is TRBJ1-2; 7 bases match TRBD1. The CDR3 covers 15 residues. V was pared by 5 bases and J by 2 bases, with 8 bases of the junction left unmatched. Germline V CDR1 and CDR2: SGHTA, FQGNSA. The CDR3 sequence is CASSPGGGSNYGYTF. The CDR3 DNA is TGTGCCAGCAGCCCAGGAGGGGGCTCCAACTATGGCTACACCTTC.

The V gene is TRBV28, the J gene TRBJ2-7, with D uncertain. V was cut by 11 bases and J by 3 bases, with 17 bases left in between. Germline-derived CDR1 and CDR2 are MDHEN and SYDVKM. The CDR3 spans 13 residues. Here the CDR3 DNA reads TGTGCCGCAAGCTCGGACGGACGCTACGAGCAGTACTTC. It specifies CAASSDGRYEQYF. Supplemented by reference TRBV28 and TRBJ2-7, the full variable domain reads DVKVTQSSRYLVKRTGEKVFLECVQDMDHENMFWYRQDPGLGLRLIYFSYDVKMKEKGDIPEGYSVSREKKERFSLILESASTNQTSMYLCAASSDGRYEQYFGPGTRLTVT.